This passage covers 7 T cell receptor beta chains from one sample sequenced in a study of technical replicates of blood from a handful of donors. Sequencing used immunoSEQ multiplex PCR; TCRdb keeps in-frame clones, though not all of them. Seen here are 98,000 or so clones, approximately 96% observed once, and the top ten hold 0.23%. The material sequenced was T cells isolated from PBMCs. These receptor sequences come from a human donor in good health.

The CDR3 DNA follows: TGTGCCAGTATCGACACTCCAAATAGCAATCAGCCCCAGCATTTT. It yields the protein CASIDTPNSNQPQHF. The rearrangement uses TRBV19 and TRBJ1-5; unclear D gene. The CDR3 spans 15 residues. Germline V CDR1 and CDR2: LNHDA, SQIVND (reference sequence). V was trimmed by 7 bases and J by 0 bases, leaving 13 bases between them.

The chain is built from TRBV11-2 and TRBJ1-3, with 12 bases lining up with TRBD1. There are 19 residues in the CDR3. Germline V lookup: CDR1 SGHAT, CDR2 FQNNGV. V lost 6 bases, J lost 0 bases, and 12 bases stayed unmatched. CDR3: CASRNPGQGARSSGNTIYF. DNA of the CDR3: TGTGCCAGCAGGAACCCGGGACAGGGGGCCCGTAGCTCTGGAAACACCATATATTTT.

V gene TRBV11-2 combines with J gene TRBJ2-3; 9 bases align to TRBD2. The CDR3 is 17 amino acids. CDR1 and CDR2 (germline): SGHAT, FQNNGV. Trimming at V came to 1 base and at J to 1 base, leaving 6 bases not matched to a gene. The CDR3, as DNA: TGTGCCAGCAGCTTAGGAATGAGACTAGCGGGCACAGATACGCAGTATTTT. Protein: CASSLGMRLAGTDTQYF.

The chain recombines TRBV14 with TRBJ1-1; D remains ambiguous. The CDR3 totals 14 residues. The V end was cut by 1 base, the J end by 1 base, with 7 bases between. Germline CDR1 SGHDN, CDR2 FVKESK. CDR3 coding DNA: TGTGCCAGCAGCCAAGTTTCGGGGAACACTGAAGCTTTCTTT. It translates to CASSQVSGNTEAFF.

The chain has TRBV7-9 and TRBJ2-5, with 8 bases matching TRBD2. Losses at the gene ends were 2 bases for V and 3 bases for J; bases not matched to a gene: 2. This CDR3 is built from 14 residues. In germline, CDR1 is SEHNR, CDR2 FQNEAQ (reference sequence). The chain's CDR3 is CASSLQAGEETQYF. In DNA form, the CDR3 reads TGTGCCAGCAGCTTACAAGCGGGAGAAGAGACCCAGTACTTC.

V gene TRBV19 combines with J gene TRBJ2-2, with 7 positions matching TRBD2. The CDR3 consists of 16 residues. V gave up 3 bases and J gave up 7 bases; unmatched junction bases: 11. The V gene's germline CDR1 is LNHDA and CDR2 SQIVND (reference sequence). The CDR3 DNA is TGTGCCAGTAGTATTTGGGGCGGGAGCGGAAACGGGGAGCTGTTTTTT. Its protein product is CASSIWGGSGNGELFF.

This chain's CDR3 is CASSLLETQYF. As DNA, the CDR3 is TGTGCCAGCAGCTTACTGGAGACCCAGTACTTC. The gene calls are TRBV11-2 and TRBJ2-5; D is undetermined. V dropped 2 bases and J dropped 5 bases, with 3 bases sitting between them. CDR1 and CDR2 from the germline V gene are SGHAT and FQNNGV. This CDR3 is 11 amino acids long.